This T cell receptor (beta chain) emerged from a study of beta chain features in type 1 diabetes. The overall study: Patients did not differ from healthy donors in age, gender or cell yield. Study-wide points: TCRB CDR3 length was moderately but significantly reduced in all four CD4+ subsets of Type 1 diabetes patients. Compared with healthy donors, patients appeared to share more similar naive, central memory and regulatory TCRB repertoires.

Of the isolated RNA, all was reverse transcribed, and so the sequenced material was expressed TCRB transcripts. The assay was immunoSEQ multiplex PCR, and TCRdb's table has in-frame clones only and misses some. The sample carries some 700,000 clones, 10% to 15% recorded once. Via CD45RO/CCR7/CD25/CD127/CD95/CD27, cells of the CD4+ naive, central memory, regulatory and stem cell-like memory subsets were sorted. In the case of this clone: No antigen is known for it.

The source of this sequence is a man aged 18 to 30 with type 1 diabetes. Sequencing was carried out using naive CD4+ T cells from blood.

The CDR3 region is CASRHRDRANNEQFF. CDR3 DNA: TGTGCAAGTCGCCACCGGGACAGGGCGAACAATGAGCAGTTCTTC. This chain links TRBV12-2 with TRBJ2-1; the table's D call TRBD1 went unverified against the DNA. TRBV12-2 is a listed pseudogene. The CDR3 sequence is 15 residues long.